This TCR beta chain was sequenced in a study of blood T cells in healthy people across ages (dated by TCRdb to the mid-2010s). Describing the broader study: In model experiments, template switching captured roughly one uniquely barcoded TCR beta cDNA molecule for every two T cells. The study measured age-related changes in TCR beta repertoire diversity using deep sequencing normalized with unique cDNA molecular identifiers. The donors were split into four age groups: young (average 16 years), middle-aged (39), aged (approximately 60) and long-lived (over 75). For two donors (one aged 18 to 30 and one aged 80 or older), the study analyzed two additional independent replicas of 1 million unique cDNA reads from the same blood draw.

Systemically healthy Caucasian individuals from Russia, approximately 39 in total and aged about 6 to 95 years, were included as donors. Each donor gave 8 to 10 milliliters of peripheral blood, drawn into EDTA-treated Vacutainer tubes. Ficoll-Paque density-gradient centrifugation was used to isolate PBMCs, with at least 7 million obtained per sample. Total RNA, at least 6 micrograms per sample, was extracted from PBMCs with Trizol reagent. The percentages of naive CD45RAhigh/CD27high T cells were determined by flow cytometry on a PBMC aliquot from every donor. The receptor library was made with 5' RACE. TCRdb lists the instrument as Illumina HiSeq 2500. The second PCR ran for about 6 to 12 cycles and used a J-beta primer mix along with a sample-barcoded 5' primer. Each TCR beta cDNA molecule received a unique molecular identifier from a template-switch 5' adaptor carrying 12 random nucleotides. Each sample yielded at least 3 million CDR3-containing paired-end reads. First-strand cDNA was synthesized from all RNA with the Mint cDNA synthesis kit, primed by a TRBC-specific oligonucleotide. After uracil-DNA glycosylase treatment, a first 18-cycle PCR used universal primers M1SS and BC2_uni_R on all cDNA. The original methods were these. Each sample was normalized by randomly selecting 1 million high-quality reads, each carrying a distinct molecular identifier. Instead of being binned into consensus sequences, reads with shared molecular identifiers were discarded. MiTCR, with a Q25 quality threshold and the strictest error-elimination algorithm, was used for CDR3 identification, clonotype clustering and error correction. A nonparametric unseen species model using Euler transformation provided a lower-bound estimate of total TCR beta diversity. TCRdb handled the public reads itself, with Q25 trimming in fastp and clone calling in MiXCR, and kept productive beta chains. Entries are consolidated by CDR3 protein sequence, retaining the most common genes and DNA. Clone size and V and J calls follow TCRdb, not the original study. Within this sample are around 800,000 distinct CDR3 sequences, with around 25% of them counted one time only. Of the sample, around 2.9% falls within the top ten clones.

From the germline V gene, CDR1 is MNHNS and CDR2 is SASEGT. The trim is 6 bases for V and 1 base for J, with a gap of 13 bases between the germline ends. Reading from cysteine to phenylalanine, the CDR3 counts 15 amino acids. Just the 45-base CDR3 DNA is kept, in frame starting at base 1. About this clonotype itself: Its binding antigen is unknown. The input lacks base qualities; no much larger clone sits a single base away.

Here is what the overall study found, with its caveats: Total diversity estimates from one million sequenced T cells were considered lower bounds and underestimates. As age increased, observed TCR beta diversity per million T cells dropped in a roughly linear way, and a significant reduction was already evident by age 40. A strong correlation was found between observed TCR beta diversity and the percentage of naive T cells measured by flow cytometry. The long-lived group showed more naive CD4+ T cells, fewer expanded clones and increased TCR diversity than the aged group, suggesting age selection. Donor CMV infection status was unknown, potentially confounding age-related changes in expanded clonotypes. Bulk unsorted PBMC profiling prevented conclusive comparison of naive and antigen-experienced compartments.

In addition, the sample was reused for a study of T cells of mothers and their children. The second investigation adds: The donors were nine systemically healthy Caucasian individuals, made up of three mothers and their six children. cDNA synthesis used all of the extracted RNA, with approximately 1.4 ug of RNA in each 15 ul reaction. Sample barcodes and 2-4 random nucleotides were added via the M1S primer in the second PCR. Each mother yielded over 9.5 million TCR beta CDR3 reads and each child 3 million to 3.5 million reads. Thymic selection shapes the output of TCR recombination in a similar way in related and unrelated pairs, and inherited differences have a minor effect. Normalized repertoire overlap was always found to be slightly, but never significantly, higher in related mother-child pairs than in unrelated mother-child pairs. Persistent microchimeric T cell clones were not detected, at a sensitivity of about 100 clones per million clonotypes. To look for features that set related mother-child pairs apart from unrelated individuals, the researchers ran deep NGS to compare the TCR beta repertoires of mothers and children. The mean age was about 37 +/- 4 years for the mothers and about 10 +/- 4 years for the children. After adapter ligation with NEBNext reagents, the libraries were sequenced on Illumina HiSeq 2000 with 100+100 nt paired-end reads. To avoid cross-contamination, the mother libraries and the child libraries were prepared a month apart and sequenced in separate runs. For each donor, somewhere between about 450,000 and 2,100,000 distinct TCR beta clonotypes were identified. Naive TCR beta clonotypes were estimated from low-frequency clonotypes matched to each donor's FACS-determined naive share, without sorting.

The source of this sequence is a boy aged 5-17 years in good health. What was sequenced was blood. The chain couples TRBV6-1 to TRBJ1-5; no D gene can be assigned with confidence. The nucleotides read TGTGCCAGCAGGATCGGCGGCACCAGCAATCAGCCCCAGCATTTT. Its translation is CASRIGGTSNQPQHF.